This record concerns one T cell receptor beta chain sequence. The antigen is undetermined. The data are from a study of PD-1 blockade in classical Hodgkin lymphoma. Findings and limits, study-wide: Diversity in CD4+ TCRs, unlike that measured in CD8+ TCRs, had risen significantly by C4D1.

Every single patient, without exception, relapsed after autologous stem cell transplantation, and brentuximab vedotin exposure varied. Germline V CDR1 and CDR2: GTSNPN, SVGIG (reference sequence). The V and J ends lost 3 bases and 8 bases respectively, with 7 bases between them. CDR3 length: 11 residues. Produced via immunoSEQ multiplex PCR; TCRdb's table is partial and in-frame only. The sample carries tens of thousands of clones, approximately 90% recorded once. This specimen consisted of peripheral blood mononuclear cells (PBMCs), obtained at baseline. This TCR derives from a human donor with classical Hodgkin lymphoma. J is TRBJ1-4 and V is TRBV30; D is possibly TRBD1 (5 bases). The CDR3 DNA sequence: TGTGCCTGGAGGCAGGGCGAAAAACTGTTTTTT. Its protein is CAWRQGEKLFF.